The 4 T cell receptor beta chains below come from one sample, sequenced in a study of vaccination and CD4 T cells after COVID-19. Which antigens these TCRs recognize remains unknown. The treatment here: approximately nine-day PBMC culture with coronavirus spike peptide pools or control peptides (ViraFEST assay). An unexposed donor provided the CD4+ T cells, which were collected before the COVID-19 pandemic (2011-2018). Sequence data for DNA of cultured CD4+ T cells were generated by the Oncomine TCR Beta short-read assay. Genomic DNA was isolated from CD4+ T cells that had been cultured. Via MiXCR, TCRdb re-called the PCR reads, giving one row per CDR3 protein. The sample records thousands of distinct CDR3 sequences, about 28% being singletons. The source material was CD4+ T cells from blood, cultured in vitro. These receptors were taken from a human donor in good health.

CDR3 in amino acids: CATSDPKGASEKLFF. In DNA form, the CDR3 reads TGTGCCACCAGTGATCCGAAGGGGGCGAGTGAAAAACTGTTTTTT. V gene TRBV24-1 combines with J gene TRBJ1-4, with 7 bases fitting TRBD1. Losses at the gene ends were 3 bases for V and 7 bases for J; bases not matched to a gene: 7. This CDR3 contains 15 residues. From germline, CDR1 is KGHDR and CDR2 SFDVKD.

This clonotype was detected only a few times. The chain employs TRBV20-1 and TRBJ2-7; D gene uncertain. This CDR3 is 12 amino acids long. Germline assignment: CDR1 DFQATT and CDR2 SNEGSKA (reference sequence). V lost 3 bases, J lost 0 bases, and 6 bases lay in between. CDR3 coding DNA: TGCAGTGCTAGCGAGGACTCCTACGAGCAGTACTTC. Encoded protein: CSASEDSYEQYF.

The chain is built from TRBV28 and TRBJ2-7, with 10 positions matching TRBD1. This CDR3 region has 17 residues. V lost 5 bases and J lost 4; bases outside the gene matches: 14. Germline V lookup: CDR1 MDHEN, CDR2 SYDVKM. CDR3 sequence: CASSPGTGDHGLYEQYF. The CDR3 DNA sequence: TGTGCCAGCAGTCCCGGGACAGGGGACCATGGGCTTTACGAGCAGTACTTC.

This clonotype showed up just a few times. The genes are TRBV19 and TRBJ2-7; no clear D gene. Germline V lookup: CDR1 LNHDA, CDR2 SQIVND (reference sequence). V was pared by 1 base and J by 2 bases, with 12 bases between. This CDR3 has 15 residues. The CDR3 DNA reads as TGTGCCAGTAGTATAGCCCTGACACGGACCTACGAGCAGTACTTC. It encodes CASSIALTRTYEQYF.